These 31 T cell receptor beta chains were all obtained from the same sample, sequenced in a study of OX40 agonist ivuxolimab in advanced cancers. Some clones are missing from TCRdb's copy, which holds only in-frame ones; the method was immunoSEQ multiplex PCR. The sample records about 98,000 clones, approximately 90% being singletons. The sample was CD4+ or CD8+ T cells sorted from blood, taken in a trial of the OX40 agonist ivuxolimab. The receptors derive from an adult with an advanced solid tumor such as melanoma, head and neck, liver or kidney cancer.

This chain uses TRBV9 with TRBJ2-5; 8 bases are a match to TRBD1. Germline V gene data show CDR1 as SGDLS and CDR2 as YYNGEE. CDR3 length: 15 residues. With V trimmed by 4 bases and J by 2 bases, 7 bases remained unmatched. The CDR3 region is CASSPGTGFQETQYF. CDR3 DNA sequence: TGTGCCAGCAGCCCCGGGACAGGATTTCAAGAGACCCAGTACTTC.

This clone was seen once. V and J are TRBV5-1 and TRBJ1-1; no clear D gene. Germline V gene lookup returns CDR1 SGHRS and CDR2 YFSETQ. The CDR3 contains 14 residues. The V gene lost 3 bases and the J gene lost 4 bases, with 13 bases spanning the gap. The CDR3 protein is CASSWAPGTTEAFF. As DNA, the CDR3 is TGCGCCAGCAGCTGGGCGCCGGGTACCACTGAAGCTTTCTTT. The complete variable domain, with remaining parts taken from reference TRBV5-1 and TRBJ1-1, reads KAGVTQTPRYLIKTRGQQVTLSCSPISGHRSVSWYQQTPGQGLQFLFEYFSETQRNKGNFPGRFSGRQFSNSRSEMNVSTLELGDSALYLCASSWAPGTTEAFFGQGTRLTVV.

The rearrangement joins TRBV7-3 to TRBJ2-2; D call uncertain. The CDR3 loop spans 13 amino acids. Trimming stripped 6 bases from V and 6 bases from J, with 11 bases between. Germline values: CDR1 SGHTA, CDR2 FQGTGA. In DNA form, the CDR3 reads TGTGCCAGCAGTGTCAGGATGGCCGGGGAGCTGTTTTTT. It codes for CASSVRMAGELFF.

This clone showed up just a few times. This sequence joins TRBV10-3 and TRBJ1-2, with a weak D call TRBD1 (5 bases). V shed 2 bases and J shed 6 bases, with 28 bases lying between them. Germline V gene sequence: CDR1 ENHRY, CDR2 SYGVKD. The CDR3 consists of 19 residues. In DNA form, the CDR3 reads TGTGCCATCAGTGAGCCATTCCGGGGACCGCTAGGGCATGGGGATGGCTACACCTTC. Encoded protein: CAISEPFRGPLGHGDGYTF.

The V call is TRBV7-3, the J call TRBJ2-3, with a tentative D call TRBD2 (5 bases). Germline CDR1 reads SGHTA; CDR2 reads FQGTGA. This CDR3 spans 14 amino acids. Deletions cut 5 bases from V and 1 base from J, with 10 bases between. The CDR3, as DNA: TGTGCCAGCAGCCCTAGCTTTCGCACAGATACGCAGTATTTT. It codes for CASSPSFRTDTQYF.

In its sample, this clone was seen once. DNA of the CDR3: TGTGCCAGCAGCGGGAGGGAGGGTGCCTTAGAAGCTTTCTTT. Translation gives CASSGREGALEAFF. The chain joins TRBV6-1 to TRBJ1-1; D unresolved. Trimming shortened V by 6 bases and J by 8 bases, and 19 bases separated the two germline ends. The germline V gene has CDR1 MNHNS and CDR2 SASEGT. The CDR3 is 14 residues long.

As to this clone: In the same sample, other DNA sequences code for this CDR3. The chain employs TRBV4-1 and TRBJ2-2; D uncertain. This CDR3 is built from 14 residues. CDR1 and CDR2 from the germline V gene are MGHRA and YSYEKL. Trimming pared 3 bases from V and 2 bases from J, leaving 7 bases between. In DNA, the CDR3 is TGCGCCAGCAGCCAGGGCAGTAACACCGGGGAGCTGTTTTTT. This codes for CASSQGSNTGELFF.

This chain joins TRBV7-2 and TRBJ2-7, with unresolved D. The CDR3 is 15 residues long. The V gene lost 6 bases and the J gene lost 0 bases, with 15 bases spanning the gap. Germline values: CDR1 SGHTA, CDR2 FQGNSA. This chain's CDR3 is CASRKLPLGSYEQYF. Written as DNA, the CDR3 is TGTGCCAGCAGGAAACTACCCCTGGGCTCCTACGAGCAGTACTTC.

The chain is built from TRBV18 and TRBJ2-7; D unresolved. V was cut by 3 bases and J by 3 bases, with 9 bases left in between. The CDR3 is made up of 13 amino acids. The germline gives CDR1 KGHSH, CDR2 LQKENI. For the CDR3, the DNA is TGTGCCAGCTCACCCGATATGAACTACGAGCAGTACTTC. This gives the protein CASSPDMNYEQYF.

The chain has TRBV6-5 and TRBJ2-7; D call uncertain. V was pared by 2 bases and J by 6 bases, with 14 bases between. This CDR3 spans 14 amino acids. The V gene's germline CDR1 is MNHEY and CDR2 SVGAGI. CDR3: CASSYGPARGEQYF. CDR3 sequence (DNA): TGTGCCAGCAGTTACGGGCCTGCCCGCGGCGAGCAGTACTTC.

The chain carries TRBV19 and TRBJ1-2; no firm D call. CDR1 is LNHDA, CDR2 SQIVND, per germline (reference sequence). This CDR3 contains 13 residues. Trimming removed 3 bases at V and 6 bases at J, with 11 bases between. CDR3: CASSILGTHGYTF. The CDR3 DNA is TGTGCCAGTAGTATTCTGGGAACCCATGGCTACACCTTC.

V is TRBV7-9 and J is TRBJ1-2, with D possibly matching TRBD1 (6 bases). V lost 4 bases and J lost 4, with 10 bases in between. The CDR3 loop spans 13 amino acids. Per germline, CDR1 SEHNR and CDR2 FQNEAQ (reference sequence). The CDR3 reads CASSSYRAYGYTF. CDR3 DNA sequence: TGTGCCAGCAGCTCCTACAGGGCCTATGGCTACACCTTC.

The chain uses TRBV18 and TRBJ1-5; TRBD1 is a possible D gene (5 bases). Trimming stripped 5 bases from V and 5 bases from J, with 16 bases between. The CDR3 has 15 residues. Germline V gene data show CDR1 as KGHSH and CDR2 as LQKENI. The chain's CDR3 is CASSVGTLGDQPQHF. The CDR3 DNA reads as TGTGCCAGCTCAGTAGGGACCCTGGGAGATCAGCCCCAGCATTTT.

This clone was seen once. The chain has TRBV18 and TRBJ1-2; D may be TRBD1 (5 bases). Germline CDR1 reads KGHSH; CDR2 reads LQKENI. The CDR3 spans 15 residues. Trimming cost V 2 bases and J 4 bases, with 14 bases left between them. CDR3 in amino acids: CASSPGAGIGYGYTF. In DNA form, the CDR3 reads TGTGCCAGCTCACCAGGGGCGGGAATAGGCTATGGCTACACCTTC.

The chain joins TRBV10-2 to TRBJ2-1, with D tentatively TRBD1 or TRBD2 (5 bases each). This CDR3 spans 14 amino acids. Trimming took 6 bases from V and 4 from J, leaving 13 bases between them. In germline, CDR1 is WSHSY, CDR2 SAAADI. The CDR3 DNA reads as TGCGCCAGCAGCTTTGGTGGGGGTTACAATGAGCAGTTCTTC. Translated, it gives CASSFGGGYNEQFF.

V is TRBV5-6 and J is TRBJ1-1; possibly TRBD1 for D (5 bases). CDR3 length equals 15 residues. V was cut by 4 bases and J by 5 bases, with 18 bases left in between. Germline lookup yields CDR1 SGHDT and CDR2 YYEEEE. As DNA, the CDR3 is TGTGCCAGCAGCCCAAAGGACTATCGGGGGACTGAAGCTTTCTTT. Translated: CASSPKDYRGTEAFF. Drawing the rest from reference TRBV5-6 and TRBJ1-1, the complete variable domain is DAGVTQSPTHLIKTRGQQVTLRCSPKSGHDTVSWYQQALGQGPQFIFQYYEEEERQRGNFPDRFSGHQFPNYSSELNVNALLLGDSALYLCASSPKDYRGTEAFFGQGTRLTVV.

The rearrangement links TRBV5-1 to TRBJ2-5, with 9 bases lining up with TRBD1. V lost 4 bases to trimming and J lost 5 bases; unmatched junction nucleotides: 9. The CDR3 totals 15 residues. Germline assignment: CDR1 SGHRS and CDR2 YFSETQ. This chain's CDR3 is CASSPTQGTGETQYF. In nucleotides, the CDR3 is TGCGCCAGCAGCCCGACCCAAGGGACAGGGGAGACCCAGTACTTC.

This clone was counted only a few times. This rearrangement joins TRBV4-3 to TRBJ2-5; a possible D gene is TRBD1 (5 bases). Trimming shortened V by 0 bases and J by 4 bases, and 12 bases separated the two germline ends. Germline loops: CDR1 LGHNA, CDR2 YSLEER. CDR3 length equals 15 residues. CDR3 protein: CASSQDAAGRETQYF. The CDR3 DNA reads TGCGCCAGCAGCCAAGACGCGGCAGGGCGAGAGACCCAGTACTTC.

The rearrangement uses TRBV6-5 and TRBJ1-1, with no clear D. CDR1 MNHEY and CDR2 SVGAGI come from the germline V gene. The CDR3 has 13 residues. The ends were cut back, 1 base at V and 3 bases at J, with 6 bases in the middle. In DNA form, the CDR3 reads TGTGCCAGCAGTTACTGGGCCTACACTGAAGCTTTCTTT. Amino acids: CASSYWAYTEAFF.

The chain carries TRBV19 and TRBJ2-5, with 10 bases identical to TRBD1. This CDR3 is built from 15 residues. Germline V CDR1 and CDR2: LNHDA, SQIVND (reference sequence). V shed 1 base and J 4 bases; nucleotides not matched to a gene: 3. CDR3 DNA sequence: TGTGCCAGTAGTATAGGAGACAGGGGGCGAGAGACCCAGTACTTC. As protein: CASSIGDRGRETQYF.

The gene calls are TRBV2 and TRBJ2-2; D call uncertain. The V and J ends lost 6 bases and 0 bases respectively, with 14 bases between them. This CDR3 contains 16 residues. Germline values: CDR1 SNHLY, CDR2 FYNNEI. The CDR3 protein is CASRALVGTNTGELFF. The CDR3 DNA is TGTGCCAGCAGAGCCCTAGTGGGAACGAACACCGGGGAGCTGTTTTTT. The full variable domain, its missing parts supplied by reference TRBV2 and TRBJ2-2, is EPEVTQTPSHQVTQMGQEVILRCVPISNHLYFYWYRQILGQKVEFLVSFYNNEISEKSEIFDDQFSVERPDGSNFTLKIRSTKLEDSAMYFCASRALVGTNTGELFFGEGSRLTVL.

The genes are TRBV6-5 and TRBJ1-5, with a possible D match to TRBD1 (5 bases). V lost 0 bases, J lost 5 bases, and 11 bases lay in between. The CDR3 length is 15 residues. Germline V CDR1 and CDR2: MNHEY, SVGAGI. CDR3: CASSYSGRDDQPQHF. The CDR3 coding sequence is TGTGCCAGCAGTTACTCTGGCAGGGATGATCAGCCCCAGCATTTT.

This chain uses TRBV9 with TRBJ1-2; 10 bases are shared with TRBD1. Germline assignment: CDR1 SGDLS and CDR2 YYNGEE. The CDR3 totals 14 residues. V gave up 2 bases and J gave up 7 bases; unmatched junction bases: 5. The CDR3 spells CASSVKTGGVGYTF. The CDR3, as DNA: TGTGCCAGCAGCGTTAAGACAGGGGGCGTTGGCTACACCTTC.

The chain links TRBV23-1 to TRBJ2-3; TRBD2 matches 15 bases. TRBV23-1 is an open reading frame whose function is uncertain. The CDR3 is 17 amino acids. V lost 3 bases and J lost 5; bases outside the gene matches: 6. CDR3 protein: CASSQAGTSGGRDTQYF. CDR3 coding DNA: TGCGCCAGCAGTCAGGCCGGGACTAGCGGGGGGCGAGATACGCAGTATTTT.

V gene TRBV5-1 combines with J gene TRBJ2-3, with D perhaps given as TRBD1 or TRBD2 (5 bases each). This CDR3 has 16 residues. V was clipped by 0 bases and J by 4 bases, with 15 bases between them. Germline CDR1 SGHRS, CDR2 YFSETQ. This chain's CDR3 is CASSLGGLPGADTQYF. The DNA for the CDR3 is TGCGCCAGCAGCTTGGGGGGCCTACCCGGGGCAGATACGCAGTATTTT.

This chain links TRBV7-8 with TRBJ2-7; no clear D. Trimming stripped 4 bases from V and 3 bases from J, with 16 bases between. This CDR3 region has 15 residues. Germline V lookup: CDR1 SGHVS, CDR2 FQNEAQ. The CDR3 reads CASSYQEPSYYEQYF. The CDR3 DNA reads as TGTGCCAGCAGCTATCAGGAGCCCTCCTACTACGAGCAGTACTTC.

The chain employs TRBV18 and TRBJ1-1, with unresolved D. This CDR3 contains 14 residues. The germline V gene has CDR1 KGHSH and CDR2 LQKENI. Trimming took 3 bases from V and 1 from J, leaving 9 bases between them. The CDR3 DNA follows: TGTGCCAGCTCACCCCCGGGGAAGAACACTGAAGCTTTCTTT. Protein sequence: CASSPPGKNTEAFF.

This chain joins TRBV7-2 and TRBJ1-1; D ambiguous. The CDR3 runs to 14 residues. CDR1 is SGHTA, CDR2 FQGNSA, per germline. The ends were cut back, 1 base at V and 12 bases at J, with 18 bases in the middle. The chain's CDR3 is CASSLDRIDDYPFF. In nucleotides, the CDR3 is TGTGCCAGCAGCTTAGATCGCATAGACGATTACCCTTTCTTT.

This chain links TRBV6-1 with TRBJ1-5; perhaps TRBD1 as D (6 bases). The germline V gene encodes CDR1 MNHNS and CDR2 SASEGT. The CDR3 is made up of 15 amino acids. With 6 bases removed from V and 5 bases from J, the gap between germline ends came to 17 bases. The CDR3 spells CASRGEGGQHQPQHF. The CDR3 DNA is TGTGCCAGCAGAGGAGAGGGGGGGCAGCATCAGCCCCAGCATTTT.

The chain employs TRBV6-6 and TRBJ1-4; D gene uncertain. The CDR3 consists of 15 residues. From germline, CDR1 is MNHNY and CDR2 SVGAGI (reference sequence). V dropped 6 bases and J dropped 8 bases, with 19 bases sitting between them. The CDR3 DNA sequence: TGTGCCAGCAGCCCCCGTTCTTCACCCAAGGAAAAACTGTTTTTT. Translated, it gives CASSPRSSPKEKLFF.

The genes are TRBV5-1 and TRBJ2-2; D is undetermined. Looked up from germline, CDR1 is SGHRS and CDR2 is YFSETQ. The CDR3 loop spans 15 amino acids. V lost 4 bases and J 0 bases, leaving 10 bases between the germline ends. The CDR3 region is CASSTSRANTGELFF. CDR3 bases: TGCGCCAGCAGCACGAGCCGCGCGAACACCGGGGAGCTGTTTTTT.